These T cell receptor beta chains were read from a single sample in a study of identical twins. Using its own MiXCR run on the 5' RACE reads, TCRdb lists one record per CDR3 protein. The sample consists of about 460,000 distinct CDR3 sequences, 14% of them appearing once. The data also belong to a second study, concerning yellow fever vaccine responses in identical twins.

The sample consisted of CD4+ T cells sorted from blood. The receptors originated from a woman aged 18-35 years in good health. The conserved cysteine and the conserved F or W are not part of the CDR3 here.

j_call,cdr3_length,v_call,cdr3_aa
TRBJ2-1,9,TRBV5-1,ASRMNNEQF
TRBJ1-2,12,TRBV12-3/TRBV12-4,ASSWDRGNYGYT
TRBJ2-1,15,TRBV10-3,AISESLLLAGNNEQF
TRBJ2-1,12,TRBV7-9,ASSYSLTKNEQF
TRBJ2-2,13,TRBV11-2,ASSFWGGDTGELF
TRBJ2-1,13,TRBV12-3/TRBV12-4,ASRPIGTGYNEQF
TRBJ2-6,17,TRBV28,ASSFLMTITGTGANVLT
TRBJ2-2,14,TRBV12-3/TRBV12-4,ASSTGPAELTGELF
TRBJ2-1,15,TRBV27,ASSTLPGTGIYNEQF
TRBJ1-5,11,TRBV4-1,ASSHDGNQPQH
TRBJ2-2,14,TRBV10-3,ATLPRTGVGTGELF
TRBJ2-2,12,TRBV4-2,ASSQGAGTGELF
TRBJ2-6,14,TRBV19,ASSVIGGPGANVLT
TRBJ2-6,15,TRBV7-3,ASSYRDESSGANVLT
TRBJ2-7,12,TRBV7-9,ASSFNGDTYEQY
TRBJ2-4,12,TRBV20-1,SAGTGPAKNIQY
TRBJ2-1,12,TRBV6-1,ASRVTDSRNEQF
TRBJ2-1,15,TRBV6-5,ASSYPPRGLAGAGQF
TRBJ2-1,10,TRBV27,ASSLMGDEQF
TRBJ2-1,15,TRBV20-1,SAMGTGSRSSYNEQF
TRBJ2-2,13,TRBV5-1,ASLPGTQYTGELF
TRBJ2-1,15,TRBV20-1,SARKRTSGTGPGEQF
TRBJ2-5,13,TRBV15,ATSRGGGGVETQY
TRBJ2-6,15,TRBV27,ASSSGTGISGANVLT
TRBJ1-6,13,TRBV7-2,ASGRGSSYNSPLH
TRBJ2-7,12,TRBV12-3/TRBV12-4,ASSLVGGQYEQY
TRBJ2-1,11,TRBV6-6,ASSYWPYNEQF
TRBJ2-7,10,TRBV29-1,SVEEPNYEQY
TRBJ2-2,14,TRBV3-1,ASSQRTSAGTGELF
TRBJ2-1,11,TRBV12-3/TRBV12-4,ASTRLARHEQF
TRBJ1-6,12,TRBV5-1,ASSRDGINSPLH
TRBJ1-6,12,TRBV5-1,ASSWDGPNSPLH
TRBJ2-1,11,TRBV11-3,ASSLSSDNEQF
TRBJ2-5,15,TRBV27,ASSLSKTSEIQETQY
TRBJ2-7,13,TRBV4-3,ASSQGGTGVNEQY
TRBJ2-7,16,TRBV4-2,ASSREVGAGGSSYEQY
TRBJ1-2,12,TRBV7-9,ASSSDGRNYGYT
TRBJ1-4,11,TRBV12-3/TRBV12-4,ASIRDGDEKLF
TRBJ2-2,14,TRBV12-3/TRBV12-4,ASSFGLAVNTGELF
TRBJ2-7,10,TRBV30,AWSVHRDEQY
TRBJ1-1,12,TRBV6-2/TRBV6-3,ASRMDEANTEAF
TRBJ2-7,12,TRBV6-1,ASSVAELSYEQY
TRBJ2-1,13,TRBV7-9,ASSLSGLASNEQF
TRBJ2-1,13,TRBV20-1,SASVPRGSYNEQF
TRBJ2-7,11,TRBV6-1,ASSEGTGFKEY
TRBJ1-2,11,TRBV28,ASTRADRYGYT
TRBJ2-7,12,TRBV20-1,SARVPGPSYEQY